A single sample gave rise to the 10 T cell receptor beta chains below, sequenced in a study of spatial heterogeneity in lung cancer. Study-wide results and caveats: Expanded alpha and beta TCR counts within tumors tracked tumor mutation counts.

The sample's time point: sample taken at primary tumor resection. Their antigens remain unidentified. TCRdb reanalysed the 5' RACE reads using MiXCR and keeps one entry per CDR3 protein. The sample holds around 8,100 distinct CDR3 sequences, more than 5% seen once. Source: lung tumor tissue, taken at surgery. The receptors stem from a male donor with early-stage non-small cell lung cancer.

At least ten counts were recorded for this clonotype. The rearrangement joins TRBV7-2 to TRBJ2-7, with TRBD1 identical over 7 bases. J lost 2 bases, V lost 4 bases, and 5 bases had no gene match. The germline CDR1 and CDR2 sequences are SGHTA and FQGNSA. This CDR3 region has 14 residues. CDR3 sequence reads: CASSYGTETYEQYF. The CDR3 nucleotides are TGTGCCAGCAGCTATGGGACAGAAACCTACGAGCAGTACTTC.

This clonotype was seen at least ten times. The chain couples TRBV4-2 to TRBJ2-3, with 7 bases lining up with TRBD1. Per germline, CDR1 LGHNA and CDR2 YNFKEQ. After removal of 2 bases from V and 0 bases from J, the junction contained 5 bases not matched to a gene. The CDR3 has 16 residues. The CDR3 nucleotides read TGTGCCAGCAGCCAAAGTTCGACAGGGAGCACAGATACGCAGTATTTT. It translates to CASSQSSTGSTDTQYF.

This clonotype was recorded many times. A read error may produce the germline difference seen at one junction end. The gene calls are TRBV4-1 and TRBJ2-1; TRBD2 aligns across 7 bases. The V gene's germline CDR1 is MGHRA and CDR2 YSYEKL. The CDR3 contains 13 residues. The CDR3 loop is CASSQGGRGPRLF. DNA of the CDR3: TGCGCCAGCAGCCAAGGGGGGAGGGGCCCACGGCTCTTC.

Judged by abundance, this clonotype is medium-sized. The chain combines TRBV7-9 with TRBJ2-7, with TRBD2 identical over 11 bases. There are 15 residues in the CDR3. Germline V CDR1 and CDR2: SEHNR, FQNEAQ (reference sequence). Trimming took 0 bases from V and 3 from J; bases not matched to a gene: 1. CDR3 sequence reads: CASSLAGLAVYEQYF. CDR3 coding DNA: TGTGCCAGCAGCTTAGCGGGACTAGCGGTCTACGAGCAGTACTTC.

This clonotype was counted at least ten times. The rearrangement joins TRBV29-1 to TRBJ1-5; D perhaps matches TRBD1 (6 bases). Between the trimmed V and J ends, which lost 7 bases and 9 bases, there was a span of 16 bases. This CDR3 is 12 amino acids long. Germline CDR1 and CDR2: SQVTM and ANQGSEA. This CDR3 is CSAGPGEGPQHF. CDR3 DNA sequence: TGCAGCGCCGGGCCAGGGGAGGGGCCCCAGCATTTT.

This clonotype was observed at least ten times. The chain recombines TRBV2 with TRBJ2-5; D tentatively reads TRBD1 or TRBD2 (5 bases each). CDR1 SNHLY and CDR2 FYNNEI come from the germline V gene. This CDR3 spans 14 amino acids. With 5 bases removed from V and 2 bases from J, the gap between germline ends came to 12 bases. The DNA for the CDR3 is TGTGCCAGCAGTTCTAGTTGGGGGCAAGAGACCCAGTACTTC. Protein product: CASSSSWGQETQYF.

This clonotype is medium-sized in the sample. This chain links TRBV1 with TRBJ1-5. TRBV1 is assigned pseudogene status. The CDR3 covers 14 residues. CDR3 sequence: CTSSQRDINQPQHF. CDR3 coding DNA: TGCACCAGCAGCCAAAGGGATATCAATCAGCCCCAGCATTTT.

This clonotype appeared many times. The chain has TRBV3-1 and TRBJ1-6, with no clear D. V was shortened by 5 bases and J by 0 bases, with 14 bases between the two germline ends. Looked up from germline, CDR1 is LGHDT and CDR2 is YNNKEL (reference sequence). The length of the CDR3 is 17 residues. The CDR3 sequence: CASSSWGVSSYNSPLHF. CDR3 in DNA: TGTGCCAGCAGCTCTTGGGGAGTGAGCTCCTATAATTCACCCCTCCACTTT.

The chain uses TRBV6-2 or TRBV6-3 and TRBJ2-7; D is possibly TRBD1 (5 bases). The ends were cut back, 5 bases at V and 2 bases at J, with 16 bases in the middle. Germline values: CDR1 MNHEY, CDR2 SVGEGT. The CDR3 runs to 15 residues. The CDR3 region is CASSPQGSLAYEQYF. The CDR3, as DNA: TGTGCCAGCAGTCCCCAGGGATCCCTGGCCTACGAGCAGTACTTC.

This clonotype has just a few counts. The V and J genes are TRBV5-4 and TRBJ2-3; D gene uncertain. CDR3 length: 15 amino acids. V shed 1 base and J shed 2 bases, with 11 bases lying between them. Germline V gives CDR1 SGHNT, CDR2 YYREEE (reference sequence). The CDR3 reads CASSLMGFDTDTQYF. The CDR3 bases are TGTGCCAGCAGCTTGATGGGGTTTGACACAGATACGCAGTATTTT.